The clone carrying this T cell receptor beta chain came up a few times. Its antigen remains unknown. This record comes from a study of identical twins. General observations from the study: Invariant MAIT and iNKT cells could partly confound zero-insertion analyses.

A universal primer binding site was introduced by template switching. The final cDNA contained unique molecular identifiers. MiXCR was run by TCRdb on the 5' RACE reads, yielding one entry per CDR3 protein. The sample includes hundreds of thousands of distinct CDR3 sequences, 18% of them seen just once. This CDR3 comprises 15 residues. Germline CDR1 is SGHRS and CDR2 is YFSETQ. V was cut by 4 bases and J by 0 bases, with 12 bases left in between. These sequences were also reported in another study, on T cells expressing NK-cell markers. As reported in that work: For several experiments, T cell sorting was restricted to the alpha-beta TCR population by means of an anti-gamma-delta TCR antibody. The study found dominant NKG2C+ clonotypes at about 1.0-7.0% of CD8+ T cells in roughly six donors.

This clonotype was sampled from a woman aged 18 to 35 in good health. The chain uses TRBV5-1 and TRBJ2-3; tentative D call: TRBD2 (6 bases). The specimen sequenced was PBMCs. The CDR3 is CASSPSGLSTDTQYF. DNA for the CDR3: TGCGCCAGCAGCCCAAGCGGGCTTAGCACAGATACGCAGTATTTT.